These 5 T cell receptor beta chains came from one sample sequenced in a study of cytomegalovirus exposure and HLA in healthy donors. PCR used 60 Vbeta primers and 13 Jbeta primers. Data came from immunoSEQ multiplex PCR; TCRdb stores just in-frame clones and leaves some out. Its clone listing holds over 200,000 clones. Specimen: PBMCs. These TCRs come from a woman in her 30s in good health and CMV-seropositive.

The chain combines TRBV5-4 with TRBJ1-1; 12 nucleotides align to TRBD1. The CDR3 runs 16 residues. J lost 5 bases, V lost 3 bases, and 8 bases had no gene match. Germline V gene data show CDR1 as SGHNT and CDR2 as YYREEE (reference sequence). CDR3 sequence: CASSYPGTGGLTEAFF. In DNA form, the CDR3 reads TGTGCCAGCAGCTACCCAGGGACAGGGGGCCTAACTGAAGCTTTCTTT.

The CDR3 region has the DNA TGTGCCAGCTCCCAAGGGGGACACCCTGAAGCTTTCTTT. Translating it yields CASSQGGHPEAFF. The chain is built from TRBV18 and TRBJ1-1; D is possibly TRBD1 (6 bases). With 6 bases removed from V and 6 bases from J, the gap between germline ends came to 14 bases. This CDR3 region has 13 residues. The V gene's germline CDR1 is KGHSH and CDR2 LQKENI. The complete variable domain, with remaining parts taken from reference TRBV18 and TRBJ1-1, reads NAGVMQNPRHLVRRRGQEARLRCSPMKGHSHVYWYRQLPEEGLKFMVYLQKENIIDESGMPKERFSAEFPKEGPSILRIQQVVRGDSAAYFCASSQGGHPEAFFGQGTRLTVV.

The CDR3 sequence is CASRQDPTYEQYF. The CDR3 DNA follows: TGTGCCAGCAGGCAGGATCCCACCTACGAGCAGTACTTC. The chain has TRBV28 and TRBJ2-7; D uncertain. CDR3 length equals 13 residues. Deletions cut 6 bases from V and 2 bases from J, with 11 bases between. The germline V gene has CDR1 MDHEN and CDR2 SYDVKM. The entire variable domain, with the rest obtained from reference TRBV28 and TRBJ2-7, is as follows: DVKVTQSSRYLVKRTGEKVFLECVQDMDHENMFWYRQDPGLGLRLIYFSYDVKMKEKGDIPEGYSVSREKKERFSLILESASTNQTSMYLCASRQDPTYEQYFGPGTRLTVT.

The J gene is TRBJ2-3, the V gene TRBV10-1; 7 bases are a match to TRBD2. Trimming cost V 2 bases and J 2 bases; bases outside gene matches: 7. The CDR3 runs to 16 residues. Germline values: CDR1 WNHNN, CDR2 SYGVQD (reference sequence). CDR3 in DNA: TGCGCCAGCAGTGAGGGAAGACGGGGGGTCACAGATACGCAGTATTTT. Translated, it gives CASSEGRRGVTDTQYF.

This chain connects TRBV6-1 to TRBJ2-3, with 7 bases matching TRBD2. The CDR3 has 15 amino acids. J lost 1 base, V lost 5 bases, and 6 bases had no gene match. Germline CDR1 and CDR2: MNHNS and SASEGT. The CDR3 nucleotides read TGTGCCAGCAGTTCCAACCGGGGGGGCACAGATACGCAGTATTTT. Translated, it gives CASSSNRGGTDTQYF.